This T cell receptor beta chain was observed in a study of T cell changes during pregnancy in multiple sclerosis. The assay was immunoSEQ multiplex PCR, and TCRdb's table has in-frame clones only and misses some. The table shows under 15,000 clones, with roughly 88% occurring only once. In its sample, this clone was seen once. Trimming cost V 1 base and J 11 bases, with 14 bases left between them. CDR1 is SEHNR and CDR2 is FQNEAQ in the germline V gene (reference sequence). The CDR3 has 13 residues. The clonotype was recovered from a female donor in good health, enrolled as a control in a pregnancy study. This chain joins TRBV7-9 and TRBJ1-1; D unclear. The sample consisted of CD8+ T cells from peripheral blood mononuclear cells, taken in the second trimester of pregnancy. The CDR3 protein is CASSLDTNSGAFF. In DNA form, the CDR3 reads TGTGCCAGCAGCTTAGATACTAACTCTGGTGCTTTCTTT.